The present T cell receptor beta chain was sequenced within a study of response to subunit inactivated influenza vaccine. MiXCR was run by TCRdb on the RT-PCR reads, yielding one entry per CDR3 protein. Seen here are about 700,000 distinct CDR3 sequences, approximately 13% observed once, and the top ten hold 6.5% to 8.5%. The V gene end was trimmed by 2 bases and the J gene end by 4 bases; junction bases not matched to a gene: 5. Germline V CDR1 and CDR2: DFQATT, SNEGSKA (reference sequence). The CDR3 contains 15 residues. This chain joins TRBV20-1 and TRBJ2-3; 11 nucleotides line up with TRBD2. This receptor was identified in a man between 45 and 60 years old who received an inactivated influenza vaccine. The starting material was PBMCs from blood, obtained roughly 2 weeks before vaccination. The CDR3 DNA is TGCAGTGCTAGAAAAACTAGCGGGGGCTCAGATACGCAGTATTTT. It codes for CSARKTSGGSDTQYF.